The sequence of this T cell receptor (beta chain) was determined in a study of cytomegalovirus exposure and HLA in healthy donors (dated by TCRdb to about 2017). About the full investigation: An earlier analysis of about 530 of the donors reported 250 to 300 Gb of sequence data and 117 million unique TCR beta sequences obtained from around 170 million T cells. HLA typing covered class I and class II loci at four-digit resolution. About 280 gigabases of sequencing data and approximately 80 million unique TCR sequences were included in an early release covering 500 to 750 HLA-typed donors. Besides the first cohort of 550 to 750 subjects, a separate validation cohort made up of over 95 different subjects was used. In an earlier analysis of 587 of the donors, high-throughput TCR beta sequencing was used to judge whether each TCR beta V gene segment behaved as functional or pseudogenic. The later analysis used no new phenotypic data to find candidate immune exposures, relying instead on TCR beta sequences and their occurrence across donors. The study used immunosequencing to profile the T cell repertoires of several hundred subjects and linked those repertoires to cytomegalovirus serostatus. Among around 400 genotyped donors of the cohort, an average of around 220,000 unique TCR beta nucleotide sequences was sequenced per donor, of which roughly 17% were non-productive. Alongside the repertoire data, information on donor age, sex, ethnicity and CMV serostatus was compiled. Because of strong linkage in the cohort, roughly 5 DR-DQ haplotypes were treated as single units for association and clustering. To predict cytomegalovirus infection status, the study combined high-throughput TCR immunosequencing, statistical association of individual TCRs with disease status, and machine learning. The number of typed donors differed by locus: about 620-640 for A, B, C, DRB1 and DQB1; 500 to 550 for DQA1; over 600 for DPA1; and 400 to 480 for DPB1. The study aimed to test whether cataloging public T cell receptors could reveal signatures of past pathogen exposure. Among the roughly 430 genotyped donors, around 81% belonged to the genetic ancestry cluster associated with self-reported Caucasian donors. A later analysis re-examined previously published TCR beta repertoires from several hundred donors and added high-resolution HLA genotyping to investigate patterns of TCR occurrence. In a later genetic analysis, genome-wide SNP genotypes for about 60% of the 666 donors were used, and that subset was treated as a discovery cohort. All discovery cohort repertoires had been generated on a single sequencing platform. The paper as a whole reports these results and caveats: The authors suggested that the approach could potentially be generalized to other disease states and immunological phenotypes. In a later genetic analysis, fewer N-insertions in productive TCRs were reported among donors in an Asian-associated ancestry cluster than the roughly 700-donor mean. A group of highly shared sequence variants was considered likely to be a technical artifact of the sequencing pipeline. A later analysis found that TCR association rates varied across HLA loci, with DRB1 alleles showing the most associated TCRs and HLA-C alleles the fewest. Immune exposure information for the cohort was limited to CMV serostatus. A later genetic analysis associated a missense DCLRE1C variant with V-gene and J-gene trimming of TCR beta chains, and an independent cohort replicated the association. Linkage disequilibrium might explain the correlated functional status among segregating V segments, but an unknown experimental factor could not be ruled out. The classifier was reported to diagnose cytomegalovirus status with high specificity and sensitivity in both the original and validation cohorts. In a later analysis, most CMV-associated TCR beta chains were found to appear HLA-restricted, with HLA associations seemingly driven largely by CMV exposure. Because counts were too low, roughly 16 rarely observed V segments, including chromosome 9 orphons, were excluded from the earlier analysis of around 590 of the donors. Presence/absence analyses assumed roughly uniform sequencing depth across donors, an assumption that may not hold. Several of the top co-occurrence clusters appeared to be linked to parvovirus B19, influenza, CMV and Epstein-Barr virus, according to a later analysis. Across donors, most TCR sequences were observed very rarely, whereas some public TCRs were present in many individuals. When HLA alleles, especially DR and DQ, strongly co-occurred, attributing TCR associations to individual alleles was difficult. A further reported finding was that TCR beta sequences accurately predicted the HLA-A and HLA-B alleles for most subjects in the first cohort. Compared with equally common non-associated chains, HLA-associated TCR beta chains in a later analysis were more clonally expanded and had lower generation probabilities. This cohort had only TCR beta chains sequenced, and the lack of alpha or paired-chain data limited which features could be detected. A few of the identified cytomegalovirus-associated TCR beta chains were confirmed in vitro to be specific for cytomegalovirus antigens. The study listed 150 to 200 TCR beta chains as associated with cytomegalovirus. Because HLA typing was missing for some donors at each locus, association tests included only the typed subset. At a false discovery rate of 0.05, a later analysis linked under 20,000 TCR beta sequences to specific HLA alleles. Broadly in line with IMGT annotations, most TCR beta V segments showed up in productive rearrangements about 90% or about 30% of the time in an earlier analysis of around 600 of the donors. The 87-base-pair reads could not distinguish some IMGT-functional V segments, including TRBV6-2 and TRBV6-3, so those segments were excluded.

Library prep was done by the immunoSEQ multiplex PCR assay. For the multiplex PCR, a mixture combining 60 forward primers for TCR Vbeta segments and 13 reverse primers for TCR Jbeta segments was used. A multiplex PCR assay on genomic DNA amplified the CDR3 region of rearranged TCR beta genes. Amplified TCR beta libraries were sequenced as 87-base-pair reads on the Illumina HiSeq System. The authors processed their data as follows. A later analysis tallied 80 million to 95 million unique TCR beta chains across the 700 or so repertoires, and approximately 11 million of those chains were shared by two or more donors. To remove PCR and sequencing errors, raw reads were error-corrected and collapsed into unique sequences using a nearest-neighbor algorithm that merged closely related sequences. V, D and J gene segments were assigned by aligning CDR3 sequences to IMGT reference sequences. Each retained sequence needed at least a six-nucleotide match to both a V gene segment and a J gene segment. A rearrangement was called productive if the CDR3 had no stop codons and remained in frame with V and J, and every other rearrangement was called non-productive. Following IMGT convention, CDR3 was defined as the stretch from the second conserved V-encoded cysteine to the conserved J-encoded phenylalanine. The earlier analysis of 500 to 600 of the donors excluded sequences that lacked an unambiguous match to a single V gene segment. In an earlier analysis of 587 of the donors, V segments were called functional above 56.7% productive rearrangements and were called segregating when the between-donor standard deviation exceeded 5%. To diagnose cytomegalovirus status from the catalog of TCR beta chain sequences, a statistical classification framework was built. V and J gene assignment, in a later analysis, came from comparing TCR nucleotide sequences with IMGT/GENE-DB human TR gene sequences. In a later analysis, CDR3 sequences and most-parsimonious VDJ recombination scenarios were assigned using the TCRdist pipeline. A later analysis defined each TCR beta chain by its CDR3 amino acid sequence plus V-gene family, and excluded reads lacking a unique V-gene family. In a later analysis, approximately 640 highly shared, low-generation-probability nucleotide sequences were removed to address suspected cross-contamination and a sequencing artifact. In a later analysis, a clonal expansion index was calculated for each public chain from normalized within-repertoire ranks of inferred template counts. In a later analysis, generation probabilities were computed with a VDJ recombination model fitted to out-of-frame rearrangements, and the resulting probabilities were checked against IGoR. In a later analysis, TCR-TCR, TCR-HLA and TCR-CMV co-occurrence was scored with hypergeometric tests, and a repertoire-size bias correction was applied to TCR pairs. A later analysis estimated false discovery rates by permuting HLA or CMV assignments 20 times. In a later analysis, co-occurring TCRs were grouped using DBSCAN, with TCRdist sequence similarity added in when clustering inside HLA-allele-positive subsets. Repertoires with fewer than 30,000 or more than 120,000 public chains were left out of co-occurrence clustering, as were about five repertoires with anomalous nucleotide sharing. TCRdb took over this immuneACCESS table, retaining in-frame rearrangements with V and J assigned. Such tables are incomplete; in checked studies, under half of the missing clones stem from an unresolved V gene, and the remainder is unexplained. That table furnishes V, J and clone size, whereas the DNA furnished D and trimming. The sample profile shows 74,000 or so clones; about 79% of them were found once. The ten largest clones capture around 5.8% of the sample.

The V end gives up 3 bases and the J end 1 base, leaving 1 base in the junction not matched to a gene. Measured from the cysteine to the phenylalanine, the CDR3 is 14 residues long. This entry keeps only the CDR3 DNA: 42 bases, framed from base 1. The germline V gene gives CDR1 as SGHTA and CDR2 as FQGTGA. In total, approximately 610 healthy bone marrow donors made up the cohort. Cohort members were all nominally healthy when sampled, although unrecorded immune exposures were likely present. The donor was CMV seropositive and belonged to the group of 250 to 300 seropositive cohort members. A peripheral blood sample was provided by each donor, and peripheral blood mononuclear cells were used for TCR beta sequencing. Genomic DNA was extracted from the blood cell samples with the Qiagen DNeasy Blood Extraction Kit. This clone was observed a handful of times. Its antigen is unknown. No base quality values were provided; no much bigger clone lies one nucleotide off.

The sequencing input was PBMCs. This receptor was identified in a male donor in good health and CMV-seropositive. Recombination joined TRBV7-3 with TRBJ1-1, with TRBD1 matching 8 junction bases. The base sequence is TGTGCCAGCAGCTTCGGACAGGGGAACACTGAAGCTTTCTTT. The resulting protein is CASSFGQGNTEAFF.